This T cell receptor beta chain originates from a study of T cell responses to AZD1222 COVID-19 vaccine (dated by TCRdb to the early 2020s). Regarding the complete study: A total of over 230 trial participants underwent TCR sequencing, of whom about 200 had received two doses of AZD1222 and some 26 had received two doses of the MenACWY control vaccine. Trial participants were enrolled by age into subgroups of 18-55, 56-69 and 70-plus years, and around 140, 26 and 57 TCR-sequenced participants, respectively, were included in these subgroups.

The CDR3 regions of human TCRbeta chains were analyzed by immunosequencing. The paper's data handling went like this. TCRs in the repertoires were matched against a reference library of SARS-CoV-2-specific TCRs that had been generated with the MIRA antigen-specificity platform. Breadth meant the fraction of unique TCRs that were SARS-CoV-2-associated, whereas depth meant the fraction of total T cells that were SARS-CoV-2-associated. Using the MIRA data, every spike-specific TCR was mapped to the spike region that the TCR reacted to and assigned to either a CD4 or a CD8 class. Log10-transformed breadth and depth values were compared by one-way ANOVA with Sidak's multiple comparisons tests. TCRdb took this table from immuneACCESS and kept in-frame rearrangements with V and J called. Such tables lack part of the clones; where checked against another copy, unresolved V genes explain under half of the gap, and the rest is unexplained. That table gives V, J and clone size, and the DNA gave D and trimming. This sample comprises around 120,000 clones, around nine tenths of them detected only once. 11% of the sample comes from the top ten.

The paper as a whole reports these results and caveats: Epitopes outside the regions mutated in the B.1.351 and B.1.1.7 variants were reportedly recognized by nearly half of the unique spike-specific TCRs. Participants were mostly white British and included more females than males, and it was suggested by the authors that clonal diversity may have been underestimated. A significant rise in spike-specific TCR breadth and depth was observed after two AZD1222 doses relative to day 0 and relative to MenACWY recipients. The 56-69-year group was small, and its depth increase did not reach significance, likely because of low power. Vaccine-associated CD4 TCRs spanned the whole spike protein, with dominant responses in regions 160-218 and 743-854. Conclusions about previously exposed vaccinees were limited because only six AZD1222 recipients were SARS-CoV-2 seropositive at baseline. No day 14 peak-response samples were available, so repertoires were characterized only after the peak T cell response.

The CDR3 runs 15 amino acids, cysteine and phenylalanine included. The CDR3 DNA has 45 bases and is translated from base 1. The germline V gene yields KGHDR for CDR1 and SFDVKD for CDR2. V is cut back by 3 bases and J by 4 bases, with 3 bases in the junction unmatched. As for this clone: The target of this receptor is not known. Base qualities are not recorded, but no much larger clone differs from it by a single base.

The time point label here, explained by the study, means: baseline before first vaccination. The treatment or condition label, as the study defines it: meningococcal conjugate vaccine given as trial control. Vaccinee samples came from UK trials COV001 and COV002, including a single-blind randomized controlled phase 2/3 trial of AZD1222 (ChAdOx1 nCoV-19) in healthy adults. Trial participant PBMC samples were collected at day 0 and day 28 after the second dose for TCRbeta chain sequencing. Recombination linked TRBV24-1 to TRBJ1-2; TRBD1 lines up with 11 middle nucleotides. This sequence originates from an adult in good health. Sample: peripheral blood, taken on day 0 of MenACWY control vaccination. The nucleotide sequence is TGTGCCACCAGTGATGGACAGGGGGCAATCTATGGCTACACCTTC. It codes for CATSDGQGAIYGYTF.